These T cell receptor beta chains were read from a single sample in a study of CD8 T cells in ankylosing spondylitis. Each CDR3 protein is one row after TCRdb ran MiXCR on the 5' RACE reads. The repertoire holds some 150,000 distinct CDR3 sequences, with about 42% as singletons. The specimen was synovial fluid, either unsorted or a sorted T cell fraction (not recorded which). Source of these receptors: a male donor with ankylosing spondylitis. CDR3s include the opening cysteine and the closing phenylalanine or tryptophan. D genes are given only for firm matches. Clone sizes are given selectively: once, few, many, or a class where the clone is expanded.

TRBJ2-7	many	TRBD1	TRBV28	CASIGTGGYEQYF	TGTGCCAGCATTGGGACAGGAGGTTACGAGCAGTACTTC
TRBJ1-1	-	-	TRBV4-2	CASSQISTENTEAFF	TGTGCCAGCAGCCAGATCTCGACAGAGAACACTGAAGCTTTCTTT
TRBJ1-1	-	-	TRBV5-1	CASSLFRGQKDTEAFF	TGCGCCAGCAGCTTGTTTCGGGGGCAGAAGGACACTGAAGCTTTCTTT
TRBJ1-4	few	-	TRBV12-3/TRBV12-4	CASSPGQSVTNEKLFF	TGTGCCAGCAGCCCCGGGCAGTCGGTAACTAATGAAAAACTGTTTTTT
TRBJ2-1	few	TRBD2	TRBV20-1	CSADGGREGYNEQFF	TGCAGTGCCGACGGGGGGCGGGAGGGGTACAATGAGCAGTTCTTC
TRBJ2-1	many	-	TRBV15	CATSIGSGRGNEQFF	TGTGCCACCAGTATAGGGAGCGGCCGTGGGAATGAGCAGTTCTTC
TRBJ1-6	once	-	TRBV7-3	CASSSNPQGSNSPLHF	TGTGCCAGCAGCTCAAACCCGCAGGGTTCCAATTCACCCCTCCACTTT
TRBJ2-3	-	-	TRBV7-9	CASSLRTPRFNTDTQYF	TGTGCCAGCAGCTTAAGGACGCCTCGTTTTAACACAGATACGCAGTATTTT
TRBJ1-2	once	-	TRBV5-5	CASSQHSADRRNYGYTF	TGTGCCAGCAGCCAACATTCCGCAGACAGGCGGAACTATGGCTACACCTTC
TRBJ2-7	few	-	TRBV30	CAWSVGQGRNEQYF	TGTGCCTGGAGTGTAGGGCAGGGCCGGAACGAGCAGTACTTC
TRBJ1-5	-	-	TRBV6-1	CASILDRNQPQHF	TGTGCCAGCATTCTTGACAGAAATCAGCCCCAGCATTTT
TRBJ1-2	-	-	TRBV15	CATSRDQSGDYYGYTF	TGTGCCACCAGCAGAGATCAATCAGGGGACTACTATGGCTACACCTTC
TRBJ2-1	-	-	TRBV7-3	CASSLLGGNNEQFF	TGTGCCAGCAGCTTACTGGGGGGTAACAATGAGCAGTTCTTC
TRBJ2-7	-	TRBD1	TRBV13	CASSPGLDRAYEQYF	TGTGCCAGCAGCCCGGGGCTGGACAGGGCCTACGAGCAGTACTTC
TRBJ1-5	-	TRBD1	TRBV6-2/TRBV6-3	CASSYTRTGGRYSNQPQHF	TGTGCCAGCAGTTACACGAGGACAGGGGGCCGGTATAGCAATCAGCCCCAGCATTTT
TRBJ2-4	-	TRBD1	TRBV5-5	CASSLGDRESPKNIQYF	TGTGCCAGCAGCTTGGGGGACAGGGAATCCCCCAAAAACATTCAGTACTTC
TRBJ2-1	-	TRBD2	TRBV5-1	CASSFRDYSYNEQFF	TGCGCCAGCAGCTTCCGGGACTACTCCTACAATGAGCAGTTCTTC
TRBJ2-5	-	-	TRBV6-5	CASSYRLEGGETQYF	TGTGCCAGCAGTTACCGGCTCGAGGGGGGGGAGACCCAGTACTTC
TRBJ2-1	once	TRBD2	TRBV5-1	CASSFDLESKRRLAGGNEQFF	TGCGCCAGCAGCTTTGATTTGGAGTCCAAGAGGCGTCTAGCGGGAGGCAATGAGCAGTTCTTC
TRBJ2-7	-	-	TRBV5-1	CASNLAGAYEQYF	TGCGCCAGCAACCTAGCAGGGGCCTACGAGCAGTACTTC
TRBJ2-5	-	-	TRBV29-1	CSVEGWGSETQYF	TGCAGCGTTGAAGGGTGGGGGTCAGAGACCCAGTACTTC
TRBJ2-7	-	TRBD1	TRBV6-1	CASSLYRGIFLYEQYF	TGTGCCAGCAGCCTATACAGGGGAATCTTTCTCTACGAGCAGTACTTC